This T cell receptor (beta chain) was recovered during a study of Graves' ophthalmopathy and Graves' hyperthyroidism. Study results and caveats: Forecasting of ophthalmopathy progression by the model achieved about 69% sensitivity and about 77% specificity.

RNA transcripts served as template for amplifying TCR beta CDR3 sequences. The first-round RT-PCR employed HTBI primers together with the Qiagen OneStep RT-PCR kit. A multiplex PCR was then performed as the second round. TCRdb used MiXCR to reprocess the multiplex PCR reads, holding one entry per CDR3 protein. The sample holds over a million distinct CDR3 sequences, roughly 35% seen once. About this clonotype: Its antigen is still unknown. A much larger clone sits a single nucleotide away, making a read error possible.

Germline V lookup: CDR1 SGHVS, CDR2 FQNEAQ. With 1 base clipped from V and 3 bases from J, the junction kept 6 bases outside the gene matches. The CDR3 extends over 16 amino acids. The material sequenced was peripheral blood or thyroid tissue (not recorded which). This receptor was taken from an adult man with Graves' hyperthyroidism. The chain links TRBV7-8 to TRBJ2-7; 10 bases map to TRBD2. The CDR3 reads CASSLDFSGGIYEQYF. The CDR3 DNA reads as TGTGCCAGCAGCTTAGATTTTAGCGGGGGGATCTACGAGCAGTACTTC. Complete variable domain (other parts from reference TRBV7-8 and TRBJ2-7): GAGVSQSPRYKVAKRGQDVALRCDPISGHVSLFWYQQALGQGPEFLTYFQNEAQLDKSGLPSDRFFAERPEGSVSTLKIQRTQQEDSAVYLCASSLDFSGGIYEQYFGPGTRLTVT.